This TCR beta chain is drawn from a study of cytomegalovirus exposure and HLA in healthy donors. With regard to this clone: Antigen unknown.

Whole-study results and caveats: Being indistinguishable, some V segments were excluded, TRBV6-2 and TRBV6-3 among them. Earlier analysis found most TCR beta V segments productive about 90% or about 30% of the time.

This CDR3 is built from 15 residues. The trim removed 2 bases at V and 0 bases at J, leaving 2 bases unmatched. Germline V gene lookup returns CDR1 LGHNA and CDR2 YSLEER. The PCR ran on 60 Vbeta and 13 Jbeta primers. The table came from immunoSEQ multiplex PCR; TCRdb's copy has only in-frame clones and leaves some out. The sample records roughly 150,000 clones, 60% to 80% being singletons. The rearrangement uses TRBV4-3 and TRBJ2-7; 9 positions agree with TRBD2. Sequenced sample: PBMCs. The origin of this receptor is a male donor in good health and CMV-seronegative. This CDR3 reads CASSQSSGTSYEQYF. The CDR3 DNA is TGCGCCAGCAGCCAATCTAGCGGGACCTCCTACGAGCAGTACTTC.